The clone carrying this TCR beta chain was observed at least ten times. No antigen is known for it. The data originate from a study of neurological immune-mediated disorders. This CDR3 contains 13 residues. CDR1 MNHNS and CDR2 SASEGT come from the germline V gene. V lost 6 bases to trimming and J lost 2 bases, with 10 bases between them. The study, taken as a whole, reports: In HTLV-1-associated myelopathy, TCR clonal expansion was greatest, and in multiple sclerosis it was least, below healthy controls. No CDR3 amino acid sequences recurred among expanded clones across subjects, suggesting private repertoires in all groups.

cDNA synthesis was performed by 5'RACE with 10-nucleotide random UMIs. TCRdb used MiXCR to reprocess the 5' RACE reads, holding one entry per CDR3 protein. The sample yields roughly 48,000 distinct CDR3 sequences, about 13% seen once. As for time point: longitudinal time-point 3. The unsorted libraries were produced from 2 million PBMCs held at -80 C. The chain combines TRBV6-1 with TRBJ2-5; D gene unclear. Sample: PBMCs. The clonotype comes from a male donor with HTLV-1-associated myelopathy (HAM/TSP). The CDR3 reads CASSPVPQETQYF. In DNA, the CDR3 is TGTGCCAGCAGCCCCGTACCTCAAGAGACCCAGTACTTC.